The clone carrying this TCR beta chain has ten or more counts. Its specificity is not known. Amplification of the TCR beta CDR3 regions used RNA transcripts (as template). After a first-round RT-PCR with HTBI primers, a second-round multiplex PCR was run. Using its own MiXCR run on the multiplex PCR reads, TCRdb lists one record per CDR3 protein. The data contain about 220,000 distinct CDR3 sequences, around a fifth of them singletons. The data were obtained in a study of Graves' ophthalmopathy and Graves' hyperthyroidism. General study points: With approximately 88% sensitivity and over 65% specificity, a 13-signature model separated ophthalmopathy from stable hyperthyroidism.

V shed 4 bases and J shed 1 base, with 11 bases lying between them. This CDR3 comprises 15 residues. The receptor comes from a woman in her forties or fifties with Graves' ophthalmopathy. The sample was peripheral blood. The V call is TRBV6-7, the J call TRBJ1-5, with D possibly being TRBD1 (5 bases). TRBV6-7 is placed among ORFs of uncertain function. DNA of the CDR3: TGTGCCAGCAGTTCAGGGCATCCGAGCAATCAGCCCCAGCATTTT. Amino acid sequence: CASSSGHPSNQPQHF.